These 5 T cell receptor beta chains were all obtained from the same sample, sequenced in a study of cytomegalovirus exposure and HLA in healthy donors. Researchers ran the PCR with 60 Vbeta and 13 Jbeta primers. The table came from immunoSEQ multiplex PCR; TCRdb's copy has only in-frame clones and leaves some out. The sample holds over 20,000 clones, just under 80% seen once. The sequencing input was PBMCs. The receptors originated from a male donor in good health and CMV-seronegative.

The rearrangement uses TRBV9 and TRBJ2-1, with TRBD1 matching over 8 bases. The junction had 3 bases not matched to a gene; V was cut back by 4 bases and J by 6 bases. The CDR3 is made up of 13 amino acids. The germline V gene encodes CDR1 SGDLS and CDR2 YYNGEE. The CDR3: CASSPRGPNEQFF. CDR3 in DNA: TGTGCCAGCAGCCCCAGGGGGCCCAATGAGCAGTTCTTC. Combining the CDR3 with reference TRBV9 and TRBJ2-1 gives the whole variable domain DSGVTQTPKHLITATGQRVTLRCSPRSGDLSVYWYQQSLDQGLQFLIQYYNGEERAKGNILERFSAQQFPDLHSELNLSSLELGDSALYFCASSPRGPNEQFFGPGTRLTVL.

Regarding this clone: One junction end does not reproduce the germline sequence, and a read error may be involved. The rearrangement joins TRBV4-1 to TRBJ2-1; weak D call: TRBD2 (5 bases). The CDR3 is 16 amino acids. Germline values: CDR1 MGHRA, CDR2 YSYEKL. DNA for the CDR3: TGCGCCAGCAGCCAAGATATGGACTTCGGATACAATGGGCAGTTCTTC. Amino acids: CASSQDMDFGYNGQFF.

The chain carries TRBV27 and TRBJ2-5, with 12 bases aligning to TRBD2. Gene TRBJ2-7 matches the end of the DNA better, so the J call may be wrong. Germline CDR1 is MNHEY and CDR2 is SMNVEV (reference sequence). This CDR3 region has 14 residues. CDR3 DNA: TGTGCCAGCAGTTTGACTAGCGGGAGCTCCGAGCAGTACTTC. The encoded protein is CASSLTSGSSEQYF.

This sequence joins TRBV28 and TRBJ2-2; 7 bases map to TRBD1. J lost 1 base, V lost 2 bases, and 4 bases had no gene match. The CDR3 covers 16 residues. Germline V gene sequence: CDR1 MDHEN, CDR2 SYDVKM. The CDR3 reads CASSLGTELNTGELFF. The DNA for the CDR3 is TGTGCCAGCAGTTTAGGGACAGAACTGAACACCGGGGAGCTGTTTTTT.

This chain uses TRBV6-1 with TRBJ1-4; no clear D gene. The CDR3 consists of 18 residues. The V gene's germline CDR1 is MNHNS and CDR2 SASEGT. V lost 3 bases and J lost 5, with 22 bases in between. The CDR3 here is CASSDCPSLLVDNEKLFF. The CDR3 DNA reads as TGTGCCAGCAGTGACTGTCCAAGTCTCCTAGTCGACAATGAAAAACTGTTTTTT.